These 31 T cell receptor beta chains share one sample of origin, sequenced in a study of beta chain features in type 1 diabetes (dated by TCRdb to the late 2010s). Findings and caveats that apply to the study as a whole: A moderate but significant shortening of TCRB CDR3 length was observed in type 1 diabetes patients in all four CD4+ subsets.

Libraries were built with the immunoSEQ multiplex PCR assay. The entire amount of isolated RNA was reverse transcribed using the High Capacity cDNA Reverse Transcription Kit, so the sequenced TCRB transcripts were expressed ones. In TCRdb, the immuneACCESS table is reduced to in-frame sequences with V and J assigned. These tables do not hold every clone; where another copy was compared, an unresolved V gene accounts for under half, and the others remain unexplained. The sample has over 300,000 clones on record, around 9.7% of them singletons. Over 0.95% of the sample is in the top ten clones. Antigens for these TCRs are unknown. Sample: central memory CD4+ T cells from blood. These receptors all come from a man aged 30 to 45 with type 1 diabetes.

The table lists this clone with a few counts. The chain combines TRBV18 with TRBJ1-1; TRBD1 might be the D (6 bases). V was clipped by 3 bases and J by 3 bases, with 17 bases between them. Germline lookup yields CDR1 KGHSH and CDR2 LQKENI. This CDR3 has 16 amino acids. CDR3 DNA sequence: TGTGCCAGCTCACCGGGGGCAGGGACACCCTACACTGAAGCTTTCTTT. Its translation is CASSPGAGTPYTEAFF.

This clone has ten or more counts. The chain combines TRBV7-2 with TRBJ2-3, with a tentative D call TRBD2 (5 bases). Germline CDR1 SGHTA, CDR2 FQGNSA. Trimming cost V 5 bases and J 6 bases, with 9 bases left between them. This CDR3 has 12 residues. The CDR3 DNA follows: TGTGCCAGCAGCCCGGGGTGGGATACGCAGTATTTT. Translating gives CASSPGWDTQYF.

The count of this clone is one. The rearrangement joins TRBV9 to TRBJ1-6, with D possibly being TRBD1 (6 bases). This CDR3 is built from 17 residues. V lost 5 bases and J lost 1, with 16 bases in between. Germline V gene sequence: CDR1 SGDLS, CDR2 YYNGEE. CDR3 in DNA: TGTGCCAGCAGAGAGATACAGGGATTTTCCTATAATTCACCCCTCCACTTT. It codes for CASREIQGFSYNSPLHF.

The chain is built from TRBV10-3 and TRBJ2-5; 8 nucleotides align to TRBD2. In germline, CDR1 is ENHRY, CDR2 SYGVKD. Trimming cost V 7 bases and J 3 bases; bases outside gene matches: 4. The CDR3 length is 13 residues. As DNA, the CDR3 is TGTGCCATCACTCCGGGACTAGAAGAGACCCAGTACTTC. As protein: CAITPGLEETQYF.

This clone was picked up a small number of times. This sequence joins TRBV15 and TRBJ1-4; D remains ambiguous. This CDR3 spans 16 amino acids. CDR1 LNHNV and CDR2 YYDKDF come from the germline V gene (reference sequence). The V and J ends lost 8 bases and 4 bases respectively, with 20 bases between them. The CDR3 spells CATHAREAGHNEKLFF. CDR3 sequence (DNA): TGTGCCACCCACGCGCGAGAGGCAGGTCATAATGAAAAACTGTTTTTT.

The V and J genes are TRBV18 and TRBJ1-1; perhaps TRBD1 as D (5 bases). Germline V lookup: CDR1 KGHSH, CDR2 LQKENI. The CDR3 totals 17 residues. V was cut by 1 base and J by 4 bases, with 19 bases left in between. The CDR3: CASSPQPGTGPSTEAFF. For the CDR3, the DNA is TGTGCCAGCTCACCACAGCCTGGAACAGGACCAAGCACTGAAGCTTTCTTT.

This clone was seen at least ten times. The V and J genes are TRBV23-1 and TRBJ1-3, with D uncertain. TRBV23-1 is recorded as an ORF, its role being uncertain. V shed 5 bases and J shed 8 bases, with 13 bases lying between them. CDR3 length equals 13 residues. The CDR3, as DNA: TGCGCCAGCAGTAAAATCGTTAGCTACACCATATATTTT. It specifies CASSKIVSYTIYF.

The chain employs TRBV5-1 and TRBJ2-5, with 7 bases matching TRBD1. This CDR3 region has 12 residues. In germline, CDR1 is SGHRS, CDR2 YFSETQ. The J segment lost 4 bases and the V segment lost 4 bases, leaving 1 base of the junction unmatched. The CDR3 DNA reads as TGCGCCAGCAGCCGGGACAGAGAGACCCAGTACTTC. Protein: CASSRDRETQYF.

This clone showed up just a few times. V is TRBV7-2 and J is TRBJ2-5, with TRBD2 identical over 8 bases. The V gene end was trimmed by 5 bases and the J gene end by 1 base; junction bases not matched to a gene: 6. The CDR3 has 15 amino acids. Germline V gene sequence: CDR1 SGHTA, CDR2 FQGNSA. The CDR3 reads CASSRTGGIQETQYF. The CDR3 region has the DNA TGTGCCAGCAGCCGTACGGGAGGGATCCAAGAGACCCAGTACTTC.

CDR3 in DNA: TGTGCCAGCAGTGAAAATTGGACAGGGGCTGAGACCCAGTACTTC. Protein: CASSENWTGAETQYF. The chain carries TRBV6-1 and TRBJ2-5; 9 bases agree with TRBD1. Germline loops: CDR1 MNHNS, CDR2 SASEGT. Unmatched junction bases numbered 6, after V lost 2 bases and J lost 5 bases. The CDR3 is made up of 15 amino acids.

In this sample, this clone turned up many times. The chain links TRBV6-6 to TRBJ2-4; a possible D gene is TRBD1 (6 bases). The CDR3 is 14 residues long. Looked up from germline, CDR1 is MNHNY and CDR2 is SVGAGI (reference sequence). CDR3 protein: CAVAGTLAKNIQYF. In DNA form, the CDR3 reads TGTGCGGTAGCCGGGACATTAGCCAAAAACATTCAGTACTTC.

This clone has ten or more counts. The V and J genes are TRBV28 and TRBJ2-3; the D is unclear. V was clipped by 7 bases and J by 2 bases, with 7 bases between them. The CDR3 is 12 residues long. Germline V lookup: CDR1 MDHEN, CDR2 SYDVKM. CDR3 sequence reads: CASMAVTDTQYF. Written as DNA, the CDR3 is TGTGCCAGCATGGCAGTCACAGATACGCAGTATTTT.

On this clone: One end of the junction is discordant with germline, which a read error may explain. The chain employs TRBV25-1 and TRBJ2-7; D gene unclear. The CDR3 sequence is 15 residues long. Germline values: CDR1 MGHDK, CDR2 SYGVNS. The CDR3 here is CASSEFGRPSDEQYF. The CDR3 nucleotides are TGTGCCAGCAGTGAATTTGGCAGGCCCTCCGACGAGCAGTACTTC.

This clone was counted ten times or more. This sequence joins TRBV27 and TRBJ2-3; 9 bases line up with TRBD2. This CDR3 region has 16 residues. Germline loops: CDR1 MNHEY, CDR2 SMNVEV (reference sequence). V lost 2 bases, J lost 3 bases, and 6 bases stayed unmatched. The DNA for the CDR3 is TGTGCCAGCAGTTTAACTCTAGCGGGGAGAACAGATACGCAGTATTTT. This gives the protein CASSLTLAGRTDTQYF.

This clone turned up a few times. This chain connects TRBV29-1 to TRBJ2-3, with D tentatively TRBD1 or TRBD2 (7 bases each). The germline gives CDR1 SQVTM, CDR2 ANQGSEA. The CDR3 is 14 residues long. The V end was cut by 6 bases, the J end by 4 bases, with 17 bases between. CDR3 region: CSVNRGGSSDTQYF. In DNA, the CDR3 is TGCAGCGTGAACAGGGGAGGGTCTTCAGATACGCAGTATTTT.

This clone was detected once. Distinct nucleotide sequences in the sample also encode this CDR3. This sequence joins TRBV30 and TRBJ1-6; D is uncertain. The germline V and J ends were trimmed by 0 bases and 7 bases, with 7 bases remaining between them. The CDR3 loop spans 13 amino acids. Per germline, CDR1 GTSNPN and CDR2 SVGIG (reference sequence). The DNA of the CDR3 is TGTGCCTGGAGTGTAACGGGCAATTCACCCCTCCACTTT. Its translation is CAWSVTGNSPLHF.

This clone was seen at least ten times. This CDR3 is CATSRDRAGRDEQFF. The CDR3 DNA reads as TGTGCCACCAGCAGAGATCGGGCAGGACGGGATGAGCAGTTCTTC. The chain combines TRBV15 with TRBJ2-1; D call uncertain. Trimming left V 0 bases short and J 8 bases short, with 14 bases between. The germline V gene has CDR1 LNHNV and CDR2 YYDKDF (reference sequence). The CDR3 spans 15 residues.

This clone was counted only a few times. V and J are TRBV18 and TRBJ2-1; 7 nucleotides match TRBD1. The junction had 6 bases not matched to a gene; V was cut back by 4 bases and J by 9 bases. Germline CDR1 and CDR2: KGHSH and LQKENI. The CDR3 has 13 residues. The CDR3 is CASSLRQGGEQFF. CDR3 nucleotide sequence: TGTGCCAGCTCACTCCGACAGGGCGGTGAGCAGTTCTTC.

J is TRBJ1-1 and V is TRBV19, with TRBD1 identical over 8 bases. The germline gives CDR1 LNHDA, CDR2 SQIVND (reference sequence). Trimming took 7 bases from V and 1 from J; bases not matched to a gene: 5. The CDR3 is 14 amino acids. The CDR3 coding sequence is TGTGCCAGTACCACCGGACAGGGGAACACTGAAGCTTTCTTT. It is translated as CASTTGQGNTEAFF.

The chain joins TRBV10-1 to TRBJ1-1, with 9 bases identical to TRBD1. V lost 0 bases and J lost 5; bases outside the gene matches: 7. Germline values: CDR1 WNHNN, CDR2 SYGVQD (reference sequence). The CDR3 consists of 16 residues. The CDR3 here is CASSESRGTGQTEAFF. The CDR3 DNA is TGCGCCAGCAGTGAGTCGAGAGGGACAGGGCAAACTGAAGCTTTCTTT.

This clone has only a few counts. The chain combines TRBV6-1 with TRBJ1-1, with 8 bases matching TRBD1. CDR1 MNHNS and CDR2 SASEGT come from the germline V gene. V lost 5 bases, J lost 4 bases, and 3 bases stayed unmatched. This CDR3 comprises 13 residues. The CDR3 region has the DNA TGTGCCAGCAGTCGACAGGGGACCACTGAAGCTTTCTTT. As protein: CASSRQGTTEAFF.

The chain uses TRBV5-1 and TRBJ1-2; perhaps TRBD1 as D (6 bases). V was pared by 1 base and J by 2 bases, with 15 bases between. Germline V gene lookup returns CDR1 SGHRS and CDR2 YFSETQ. This CDR3 has 16 residues. CDR3 in amino acids: CASSLLGGSVNYGYTF. In nucleotides, the CDR3 is TGCGCCAGCAGCTTGTTAGGGGGGTCGGTCAACTATGGCTACACCTTC.

CDR3 in amino acids: CASRPGHSSYEQYF. The DNA for the CDR3 is TGTGCCAGCAGACCGGGACACAGCTCCTACGAGCAGTACTTC. The chain employs TRBV11-2 and TRBJ2-7, with D possibly being TRBD1 (6 bases). The CDR3 loop spans 14 amino acids. V lost 6 bases, J lost 0 bases, and 12 bases lay in between. Germline CDR1 SGHAT, CDR2 FQNNGV.

The chain carries TRBV10-3 and TRBJ2-5, with 10 bases that match TRBD2. Germline CDR1 reads ENHRY; CDR2 reads SYGVKD. There are 15 residues in the CDR3. With 4 bases clipped from V and 0 bases from J, the junction kept 2 bases outside the gene matches. The CDR3 bases are TGTGCCATCAGTGTTAGCGGGGGGCACCAAGAGACCCAGTACTTC. This codes for CAISVSGGHQETQYF.

This clone was detected a few times. The rearrangement links TRBV5-8 to TRBJ1-5; TRBD1 is a possible D gene (6 bases). Germline V CDR1 and CDR2: SGHTS, YDEGEE. V dropped 4 bases and J dropped 4 bases, with 15 bases sitting between them. The CDR3 contains 15 residues. The CDR3 bases are TGTGCCAGCAGCCCCGATGGGGGGCCGAATCAGCCCCAGCATTTT. It encodes CASSPDGGPNQPQHF.

This chain uses TRBV19 with TRBJ2-3; D is uncertain. The germline V gene encodes CDR1 LNHDA and CDR2 SQIVND (reference sequence). The ends were cut back, 1 base at V and 0 bases at J, with 5 bases in the middle. This CDR3 region has 14 residues. CDR3 sequence: CASSIGISTDTQYF. CDR3 coding DNA: TGTGCCAGTAGTATAGGAATAAGCACAGATACGCAGTATTTT.

This clone was counted a few times. The rearrangement joins TRBV14 to TRBJ2-2; tentatively, D is TRBD2 (5 bases). The V gene lost 4 bases and the J gene lost 6 bases, with 9 bases spanning the gap. The germline V gene has CDR1 SGHDN and CDR2 FVKESK. This CDR3 contains 13 residues. The CDR3: CASSPVGAGELFF. In DNA form, the CDR3 reads TGTGCCAGCAGCCCTGTCGGGGCCGGGGAGCTGTTTTTT.

This clone was counted a few times. CDR3 nucleotide sequence: TGTGCCAGCAGTGAGGAGACCAATTCACCCCTCCACTTT. Translation gives CASSEETNSPLHF. The V call is TRBV2, the J call TRBJ1-6, with unresolved D. Germline assignment: CDR1 SNHLY and CDR2 FYNNEI. The V end was cut by 3 bases, the J end by 7 bases, with 7 bases between. This CDR3 is 13 amino acids long.

This chain links TRBV5-6 with TRBJ2-7, with unresolved D. The V gene's germline CDR1 is SGHDT and CDR2 YYEEEE. CDR3 length: 13 amino acids. Trimming removed 4 bases at V and 1 base at J, with 9 bases between. The CDR3 loop is CASSKTGSYEQYF. CDR3 coding DNA: TGTGCCAGCAGCAAGACTGGATCCTACGAGCAGTACTTC.

This clone was counted between two and nine times. The chain combines TRBV5-6 with TRBJ2-2; a weak D match, TRBD1 (6 bases). With 3 bases removed from V and 6 bases from J, the gap between germline ends came to 9 bases. CDR1 is SGHDT and CDR2 is YYEEEE in the germline V gene. The CDR3 has 13 amino acids. CDR3 residues: CASSYRVSGELFF. The CDR3 region has the DNA TGTGCCAGCAGCTACAGGGTATCCGGGGAGCTGTTTTTT.

In this sample, this clone turned up many times. This chain uses TRBV18 with TRBJ2-3; D not certain. V gave up 2 bases and J gave up 5 bases, with 8 bases separating them. Germline V CDR1 and CDR2: KGHSH, LQKENI. The CDR3 loop spans 13 amino acids. CDR3 bases: TGTGCCAGCTCACCATTCGCAGGAGATACGCAGTATTTT. Translated, it gives CASSPFAGDTQYF.